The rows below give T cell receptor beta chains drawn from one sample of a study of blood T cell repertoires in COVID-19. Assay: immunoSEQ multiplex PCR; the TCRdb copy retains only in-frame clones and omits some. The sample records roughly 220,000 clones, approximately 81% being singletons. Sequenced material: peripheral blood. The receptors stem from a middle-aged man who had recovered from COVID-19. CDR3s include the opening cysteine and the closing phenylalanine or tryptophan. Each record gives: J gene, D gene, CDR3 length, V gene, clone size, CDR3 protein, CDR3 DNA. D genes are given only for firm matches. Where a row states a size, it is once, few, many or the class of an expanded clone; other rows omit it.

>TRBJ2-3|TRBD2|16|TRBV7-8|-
CASSILTSGSTDTQYF
TGTGCCAGCAGCATACTGACTAGCGGGAGCACAGATACGCAGTATTTT
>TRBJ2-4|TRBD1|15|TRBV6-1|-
CASSEGTGAKNIQYF
TGTGCCAGCAGTGAAGGGACAGGAGCCAAAAACATTCAGTACTTC
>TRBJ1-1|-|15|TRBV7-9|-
CASSLKESPNTEAFF
TGTGCCAGCAGCTTAAAAGAAAGCCCGAACACTGAAGCTTTCTTT
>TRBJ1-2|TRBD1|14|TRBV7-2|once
CASSITGGESGYTF
TGTGCCAGCAGCATTACAGGGGGCGAGAGTGGCTACACCTTC
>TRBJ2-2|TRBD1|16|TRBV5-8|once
CASSHSQGRDTGELFF
TGTGCCAGCAGCCACTCACAGGGGCGGGACACCGGGGAGCTGTTTTTT
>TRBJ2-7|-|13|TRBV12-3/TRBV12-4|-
CASSSDRSYEQYF
TGTGCCAGCAGTTCGGACAGATCCTACGAGCAGTACTTC
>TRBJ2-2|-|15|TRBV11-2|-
CASSLDARATGELFF
TGTGCCAGCAGCTTAGATGCGAGGGCCACCGGGGAGCTGTTTTTT
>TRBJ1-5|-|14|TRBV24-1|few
CATSFGAGNQPQHF
TGTGCCACCAGTTTCGGAGCGGGCAATCAGCCCCAGCATTTT
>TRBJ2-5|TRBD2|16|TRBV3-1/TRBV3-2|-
CASSQNLAGYSETQYF
TGTGCCAGCAGCCAGAATCTAGCGGGCTACAGTGAGACCCAGTACTTC
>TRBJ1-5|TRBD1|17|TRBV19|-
CASSHERDRVVGQPQHF
TGTGCCAGTAGCCACGAAAGGGACAGGGTTGTAGGTCAGCCCCAGCATTTT
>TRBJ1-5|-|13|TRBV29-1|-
CSVARVSNQPQHF
TGCAGCGTTGCCAGGGTAAGCAATCAGCCCCAGCATTTT
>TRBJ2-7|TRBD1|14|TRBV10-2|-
CASSWDRGLYEQYF
TGCGCCAGCAGTTGGGACAGGGGGCTCTACGAGCAGTACTTC
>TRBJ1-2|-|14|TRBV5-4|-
CASSSKSGGGGYTF
TGTGCCAGCAGCTCAAAGTCTGGGGGAGGTGGCTACACCTTC
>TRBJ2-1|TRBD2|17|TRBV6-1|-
CASSEPGGPQRLALQFF
TGTGCCAGCAGTGAACCTGGGGGGCCCCAGAGACTAGCGCTTCAGTTCTTC
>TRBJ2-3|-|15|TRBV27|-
CASSSSTAYTDTQYF
TGTGCCAGCAGTTCGTCAACCGCCTACACAGATACGCAGTATTTT
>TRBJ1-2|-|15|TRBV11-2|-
CASSLELGQPYGYTF
TGTGCCAGCAGCTTAGAGTTGGGACAACCCTATGGCTACACCTTC
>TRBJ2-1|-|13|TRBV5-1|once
CASSLVPSNEQFF
TGCGCCAGCAGCTTGGTTCCGTCCAATGAGCAGTTCTTC
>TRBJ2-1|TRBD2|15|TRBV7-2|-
CASSVPAGRKNEQFF
TGTGCCAGCAGCGTTCCAGCGGGGAGAAAAAATGAGCAGTTCTTC
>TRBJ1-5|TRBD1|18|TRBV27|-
CASSRTGPDGVGNQPQHF
TGTGCCAGCAGTCGGACAGGGCCGGATGGAGTGGGCAATCAGCCCCAGCATTTT
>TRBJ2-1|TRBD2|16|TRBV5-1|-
CASRKTVLAGSNEQFF
TGCGCCAGCAGAAAAACAGTGCTAGCGGGGTCCAATGAGCAGTTCTTC
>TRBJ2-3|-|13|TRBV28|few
CASRTTGTDTQYF
TGTGCCAGCCGTACCACAGGCACAGATACGCAGTATTTT
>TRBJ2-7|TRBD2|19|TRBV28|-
CASSLPPGGRSGRTYEQYF
TGTGCCAGCAGTTTACCCCCGGGGGGAAGAAGCGGGAGAACCTACGAGCAGTACTTC
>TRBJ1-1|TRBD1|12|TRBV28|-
CASTPTGLRAFF
TGTGCCAGCACCCCGACAGGGTTACGAGCTTTCTTT
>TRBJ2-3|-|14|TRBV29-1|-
CSVEIGSSTDTQYF
TGCAGCGTTGAAATCGGGAGTAGCACAGATACGCAGTATTTT
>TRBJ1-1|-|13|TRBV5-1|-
CASRYGVDTEAFF
TGCGCCAGCAGATACGGGGTAGACACTGAAGCTTTCTTT
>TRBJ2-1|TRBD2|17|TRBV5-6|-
CASSLGVATSGTNEQFF
TGTGCCAGCAGCTTGGGAGTCGCGACTAGCGGGACCAATGAGCAGTTCTTC
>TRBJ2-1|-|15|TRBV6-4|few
CASSKEQGSYNEQFF
TGTGCCAGCAGCAAGGAACAGGGTTCCTACAATGAGCAGTTCTTC
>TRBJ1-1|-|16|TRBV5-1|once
CASRHVLTGGNTEAFF
TGCGCCAGCAGACATGTCTTGACCGGAGGGAACACTGAAGCTTTCTTT
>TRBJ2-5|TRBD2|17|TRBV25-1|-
CASSPYQGLAAQETQYF
TGTGCCAGCAGCCCCTACCAAGGACTAGCGGCCCAAGAGACCCAGTACTTC
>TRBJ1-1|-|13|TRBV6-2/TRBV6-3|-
CASSYEVRTEAFF
TGTGCCAGCAGTTATGAGGTCCGCACTGAAGCTTTCTTT
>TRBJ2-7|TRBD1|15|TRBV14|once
CASSRPSTGDYEQYF
TGTGCCAGCAGCAGGCCCTCGACAGGGGACTACGAGCAGTACTTC
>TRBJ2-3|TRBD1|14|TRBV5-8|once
CASSLIRGRDTQYF
TGTGCCAGCAGCTTGATCAGGGGGCGGGATACGCAGTATTTT
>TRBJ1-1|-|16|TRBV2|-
CASSDRIPTLNTEAFF
TGTGCCAGCAGTGACAGGATTCCGACCCTGAACACTGAAGCTTTCTTT
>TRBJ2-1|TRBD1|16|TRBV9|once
CASSVEGGASYNEQFF
TGTGCCAGCAGCGTAGAAGGGGGCGCTTCCTACAATGAGCAGTTCTTC
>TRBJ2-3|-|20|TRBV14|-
CASSQEIVYLSSSSTDTQYF
TGTGCCAGCAGCCAAGAGATCGTCTACCTGAGTTCCTCTAGCACAGATACGCAGTATTTT
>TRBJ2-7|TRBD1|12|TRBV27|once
CASRTGLYEQYF
TGTGCCAGCAGGACAGGGTTGTACGAGCAGTACTTC
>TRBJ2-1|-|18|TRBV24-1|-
CATSGLPSTGISYNEQFF
TGTGCCACCAGTGGCCTACCTTCAACAGGGATTTCCTACAATGAGCAGTTCTTC
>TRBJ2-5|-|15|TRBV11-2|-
CASNLGAGYQETQYF
TGTGCCAGCAATCTTGGGGCAGGATACCAAGAGACCCAGTACTTC
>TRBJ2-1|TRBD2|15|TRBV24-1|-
CATSGLAGMGNEQFF
TGTGCCACCAGTGGCCTAGCGGGAATGGGAAATGAGCAGTTCTTC
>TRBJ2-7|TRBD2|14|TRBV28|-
CASNPAGLAGEQYF
TGTGCCAGCAACCCCGCCGGGCTAGCGGGCGAGCAGTACTTC
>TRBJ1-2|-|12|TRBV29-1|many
CSVEVGPYGYTF
TGCAGCGTTGAGGTGGGCCCCTATGGCTACACCTTC
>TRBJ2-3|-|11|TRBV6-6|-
CASTRANTQYF
TGTGCCAGCACCCGAGCTAATACGCAGTATTTT
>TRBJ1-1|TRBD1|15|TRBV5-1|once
CASSYTQGGNTEAFF
TGCGCCAGCAGTTATACGCAGGGGGGGAACACTGAAGCTTTCTTT
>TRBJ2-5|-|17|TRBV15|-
CATSRQTAGRIVETQYF
TGTGCCACCAGCAGACAGACAGCAGGGAGGATTGTAGAGACCCAGTACTTC